The T cell receptor beta chain described here comes from a study of T cells after yellow fever vaccination. Points from the study as a whole: The CD4 and CD8 compartments had a small share of their clonotypes in common.

V lost 4 bases, J lost 5 bases, and 20 bases lay in between. This CDR3 comprises 15 residues. Per germline, CDR1 DFQATT and CDR2 SNEGSKA (reference sequence). TCR cDNA, made by 5'RACE template switching, carried an added universal primer site and UMIs. TCRdb fed the 5' RACE reads into MiXCR, producing one record per CDR3 protein. The table includes some 320,000 distinct CDR3 sequences, roughly 8.7% detected once. This clonotype appeared a few times. What it binds is unknown. Material: PBMCs, obtained on the day of the first yellow fever vaccination. The TCR was taken from a man aged 18 to 29 who received the YFV17D yellow fever vaccine. The chain is built from TRBV20-1 and TRBJ1-2; D is unresolved. The CDR3 DNA reads TGCAGTGCTACTTCAGACCGTACCCACCTGTATGGCTACACCTTC. Protein product: CSATSDRTHLYGYTF.